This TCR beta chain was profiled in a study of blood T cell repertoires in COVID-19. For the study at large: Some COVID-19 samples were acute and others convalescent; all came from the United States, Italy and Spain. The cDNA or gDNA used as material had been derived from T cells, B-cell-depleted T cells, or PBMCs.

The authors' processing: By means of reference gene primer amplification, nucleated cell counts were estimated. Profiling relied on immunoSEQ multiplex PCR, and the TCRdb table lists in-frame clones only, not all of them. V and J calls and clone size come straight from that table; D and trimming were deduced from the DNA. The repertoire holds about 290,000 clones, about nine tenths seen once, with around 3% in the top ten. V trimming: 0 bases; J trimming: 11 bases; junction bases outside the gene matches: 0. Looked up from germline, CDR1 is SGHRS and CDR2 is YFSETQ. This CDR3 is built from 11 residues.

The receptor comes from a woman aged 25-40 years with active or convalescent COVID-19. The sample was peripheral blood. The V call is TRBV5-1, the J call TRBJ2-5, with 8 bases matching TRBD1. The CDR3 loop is CASSLGQGQYF. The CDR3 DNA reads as TGCGCCAGCAGCTTGGGACAGGGGCAGTACTTC.